This passage covers 27 T cell receptor beta chains from one sample sequenced in a study of blood T cells in healthy people across ages. A second PCR of about 7 to 12 cycles used a sample-barcoded 5' primer and a J-beta primer mix. One entry per CDR3 protein results from TCRdb running MiXCR on the 5' RACE reads. This table holds more than 500,000 distinct CDR3 sequences, 25% to 30% found once. Sequenced sample: blood. The receptors stem from a woman in her seventies in good health.

The rearrangement joins TRBV20-1 to TRBJ2-1, with 13 bases aligning to TRBD2. V dropped 5 bases and J dropped 12; count of bases not matched to a gene: 7. The CDR3 covers 13 residues. The germline V gene encodes CDR1 DFQATT and CDR2 SNEGSKA (reference sequence). The CDR3 DNA is TGCAGTGCTGGGGGACTAGCGGGGACGGGGCAGTTCTTC. Protein: CSAGGLAGTGQFF.

This clonotype was seen a handful of times. The chain couples TRBV3-1 to TRBJ1-1; possibly TRBD1 for D (5 bases). V lost 1 base, J lost 3 bases, and 15 bases lay in between. Looked up from germline, CDR1 is LGHDT and CDR2 is YNNKEL (reference sequence). The CDR3 has 16 amino acids. DNA of the CDR3: TGTGCCAGCAGCCAAGGCCTACGGGGGGAGGACACTGAAGCTTTCTTT. Protein: CASSQGLRGEDTEAFF.

V usage is TRBV6-6 and J usage is TRBJ2-6; D call uncertain. The CDR3 covers 16 residues. Germline loops: CDR1 MNHNY, CDR2 SVGAGI (reference sequence). Trimming cost V 5 bases and J 0 bases, with 11 bases left between them. The CDR3 sequence: CASSPGTASGANVLTF. In DNA, the CDR3 is TGTGCCAGCAGTCCCGGCACCGCCTCTGGGGCCAACGTCCTGACTTTC.

This clonotype was seen more than once but under ten times. The CDR3 sequence: CASSPPLEEGETQYF. The CDR3 nucleotides are TGTGCCAGCAGTCCCCCTCTAGAGGAGGGAGAGACCCAGTACTTC. V and J are TRBV27 and TRBJ2-5; D possibly corresponds to TRBD2 (6 bases). The germline CDR1 and CDR2 sequences are MNHEY and SMNVEV (reference sequence). CDR3 length: 15 residues. V gave up 5 bases and J gave up 4 bases, with 17 bases separating them.

Remarks on this clonotype: The junction and the germline gene differ at one end; a read error may be behind it. The J gene is TRBJ2-7, the V gene TRBV7-8, with D uncertain. CDR3 length equals 12 residues. Germline V lookup: CDR1 SGHVS, CDR2 FQNEAQ. As DNA, the CDR3 is TGTGCCAGCAGCTCCTCCGGGCCTACCCATTTCTTC. Translated: CASSSSGPTHFF.

This clonotype has just a few counts. The chain couples TRBV9 to TRBJ1-4; TRBD1 matches at 9 bases. After removal of 2 bases from V and 5 bases from J, the junction contained 1 base not matched to a gene. Looked up from germline, CDR1 is SGDLS and CDR2 is YYNGEE. The CDR3 contains 14 residues. CDR3 coding DNA: TGTGCCAGCAGCGTCGACAGGGGGAATGAAAAACTGTTTTTT. Amino acid sequence: CASSVDRGNEKLFF.

In its sample, this clonotype was seen a few times. One end of the junction does not line up with germline, which may come from a read error. J is TRBJ1-4 and V is TRBV9; tentatively, D is TRBD1 (5 bases). CDR1 is SGDLS and CDR2 is YYNGEE in the germline V gene. This CDR3 contains 14 residues. The CDR3 reads CVSSVGGSGEKLFF. CDR3 DNA sequence: TGTGTCAGCAGCGTTGGGGGATCGGGAGAAAAACTGTTTTTT.

The genes are TRBV7-2 and TRBJ2-1, with a tentative D call TRBD1 (5 bases). The CDR3 runs to 13 residues. Germline-derived CDR1 and CDR2 are SGHTA and FQGNSA. V shed 4 bases and J shed 9 bases, with 13 bases lying between them. The DNA for the CDR3 is TGTGCCAGCAGCTCCCAGGGTATTGGTGAGCAGTTCTTC. Amino acids: CASSSQGIGEQFF.

This clonotype has only a few counts. The genes are TRBV30 and TRBJ2-7; weak D call: TRBD1 (7 bases). The J call may be incorrect, as the DNA end agrees better with TRBJ2-1. Germline CDR1 is GTSNPN and CDR2 is SVGIG (reference sequence). The CDR3 length is 10 residues. The DNA of the CDR3 is TGTGCGAGGGGGGACAGTAGGCAGTTCTTC. Its translation: CARGDSRQFF.

V usage is TRBV24-1 and J usage is TRBJ2-5; 7 bases are a match to TRBD1. Losses at the gene ends were 9 bases for V and 1 base for J; bases not matched to a gene: 7. Germline V gives CDR1 KGHDR, CDR2 SFDVKD. The CDR3 loop spans 14 amino acids. The chain's CDR3 is CATREPGGQETQYF. In DNA, the CDR3 is TGTGCCACCCGCGAACCAGGGGGCCAAGAGACCCAGTACTTC.

The CDR3 region is CASSSSHGVVEKLFF. The CDR3 coding sequence is TGTGCCAGCAGCTCTTCACATGGAGTCGTGGAAAAACTGTTTTTT. This chain uses TRBV7-9 with TRBJ1-4; D not resolved. CDR3 length: 15 amino acids. Germline V lookup: CDR1 SEHNR, CDR2 FQNEAQ (reference sequence). Trimming pared 4 bases from V and 8 bases from J, leaving 17 bases between.

The chain joins TRBV29-1 to TRBJ2-5, with D possibly TRBD2 on 6 matching bases. Trimming removed 7 bases from V and 5 bases from J, with 14 bases in between. Germline-derived CDR1 and CDR2 are SQVTM and ANQGSEA. The CDR3 has 12 residues. The CDR3 coding sequence is TGCAGCGCATTTAGCGGTCCCGAGACCCAGTACTTC. Protein product: CSAFSGPETQYF.

This clonotype was detected ten times or more. The chain is built from TRBV7-9 and TRBJ2-3, with 8 bases that match TRBD2. The J segment lost 5 bases and the V segment lost 5 bases, leaving 15 bases of the junction unmatched. Germline CDR1 reads SEHNR; CDR2 reads FQNEAQ (reference sequence). CDR3 size: 17 residues. CDR3 protein: CASSRSPPGGRGDTQYF. The CDR3 DNA sequence: TGTGCCAGCAGCAGAAGCCCTCCGGGGGGGCGGGGAGATACGCAGTATTTT.

The chain recombines TRBV15 with TRBJ2-5; 10 bases line up with TRBD2. CDR3 length: 16 amino acids. The germline V gene has CDR1 LNHNV and CDR2 YYDKDF (reference sequence). V shed 5 bases, J shed 3 bases, and the junction held 9 bases outside the gene matches. In DNA form, the CDR3 reads TGTGCCACCAGCTCTGGGGCTAGCGGGGGTAAAGAGACCCAGTACTTC. Its protein product is CATSSGASGGKETQYF.

This clonotype was picked up a small number of times. The chain is built from TRBV7-9 and TRBJ1-2; 10 bases fit TRBD1. Trimming took 3 bases from V and 5 from J; bases not matched to a gene: 9. Germline CDR1 and CDR2: SEHNR and FQNEAQ (reference sequence). The CDR3 is 16 residues long. The CDR3 coding sequence is TGTGCCAGCAGCTTTCGGGACAGGGGAACAGGGTATGGCTACACCTTC. Translation: CASSFRDRGTGYGYTF.

The V and J genes are TRBV29-1 and TRBJ2-3; 8 bases fit TRBD2. J gave up 5 bases and V 5 bases, and 6 bases lay outside the gene matches. Germline loops: CDR1 SQVTM, CDR2 ANQGSEA. The CDR3 totals 13 residues. CDR3 residues: CSVSGGDRDTQYF. The CDR3, as DNA: TGCAGCGTTTCCGGGGGGGATAGAGATACGCAGTATTTT.

This clonotype appeared a few times. The chain has TRBV10-2 and TRBJ2-7, with 10 bases aligning to TRBD1. Germline values: CDR1 WSHSY, CDR2 SAAADI. The CDR3 totals 17 residues. Trimming cost V 11 bases and J 0 bases; bases outside gene matches: 16. The CDR3 loop reads CAFQLGTGAPFSYEQYF. The CDR3 region has the DNA TGCGCCTTTCAATTGGGGACAGGGGCCCCTTTCTCCTACGAGCAGTACTTC.

The chain uses TRBV20-1 and TRBJ2-3; 9 bases align to TRBD2. CDR1 is DFQATT, CDR2 SNEGSKA, per germline (reference sequence). This CDR3 has 17 residues. With V trimmed by 1 base and J by 2 bases, 10 bases remained unmatched. This chain's CDR3 is CSARAHPSGVFTDTQYF. The CDR3 bases are TGCAGTGCTAGAGCCCACCCTAGCGGGGTCTTCACAGATACGCAGTATTTT.

This chain links TRBV7-2 with TRBJ2-3, with D possibly matching TRBD2 (6 bases). The length of the CDR3 is 14 residues. CDR1 is SGHTA, CDR2 FQGNSA, per germline. V shed 6 bases and J shed 3 bases, with 13 bases lying between them. In DNA, the CDR3 is TGTGCCAGCAGTCAAGGCGGGGCTACAGATACGCAGTATTTT. This translates into CASSQGGATDTQYF. Looking up the rest from reference TRBV7-2 and TRBJ2-3 gives the full variable domain: GAGVSQSPSNKVTEKGKDVELRCDPISGHTALYWYRQSLGQGLEFLIYFQGNSAPDKSGLPSDRFSAERTGGSVSTLTIQRTQQEDSAVYLCASSQGGATDTQYFGPGTRLTVL.

This chain links TRBV4-2 with TRBJ2-5; D perhaps matches TRBD2 (7 bases). Germline CDR1 reads LGHNA; CDR2 reads YNFKEQ. V lost 7 bases and J 1 base, leaving 19 bases between the germline ends. This CDR3 has 16 residues. The CDR3: CASNHPRGGGQETQYF. For the CDR3, the DNA is TGTGCCAGCAACCATCCGAGGGGAGGGGGCCAAGAGACCCAGTACTTC.

The chain links TRBV7-9 to TRBJ2-3; 10 nucleotides match TRBD1. The CDR3 runs to 16 residues. Trimming took 4 bases from V and 8 from J; bases not matched to a gene: 12. Germline CDR1 and CDR2: SEHNR and FQNEAQ (reference sequence). The DNA of the CDR3 is TGTGCCAGCAGCTCCTTGGACAGGGGGGGCCTTGTTACGCAGTATTTT. Translation gives CASSSLDRGGLVTQYF.

This chain links TRBV20-1 with TRBJ2-4, with 7 bases matching TRBD2. The junction had 4 bases not matched to a gene; V was cut back by 0 bases and J by 2 bases. Germline V gene sequence: CDR1 DFQATT, CDR2 SNEGSKA (reference sequence). CDR3 size: 15 residues. CDR3 loop: CSARDSGAPKNIQYF. The CDR3 DNA follows: TGCAGTGCTAGAGACAGCGGGGCGCCCAAAAACATTCAGTACTTC.

This chain connects TRBV5-4 to TRBJ1-5; no firm D call. This CDR3 contains 14 residues. V shed 4 bases and J shed 1 base, with 9 bases lying between them. CDR1 is SGHNT and CDR2 is YYREEE in the germline V gene (reference sequence). Written as DNA, the CDR3 is TGTGCCAGCAGCGCCCAAGGAAGCAATCAGCCCCAGCATTTT. This codes for CASSAQGSNQPQHF.

This clonotype was detected only a few times. The chain carries TRBV20-1 and TRBJ2-4, with D possibly matching TRBD1 (6 bases). Trimming shortened V by 0 bases and J by 0 bases, and 21 bases separated the two germline ends. CDR3 length: 19 residues. The germline gives CDR1 DFQATT, CDR2 SNEGSKA (reference sequence). CDR3 bases: TGCAGTGCTAGAGATCAAAGGACAGAGGGGAGAGGAGCCAAAAACATTCAGTACTTC. Its translation is CSARDQRTEGRGAKNIQYF.

This chain links TRBV5-1 with TRBJ1-2, with D possibly TRBD1 on 6 matching bases. Trimming pared 4 bases from V and 0 bases from J, leaving 16 bases between. Germline CDR1 is SGHRS and CDR2 is YFSETQ. The CDR3 is 16 amino acids. The CDR3 region has the DNA TGCGCCAGCAGCATAGACTCGGACAGATCTAACTATGGCTACACCTTC. Its protein product is CASSIDSDRSNYGYTF.

The chain carries TRBV7-9 and TRBJ1-1; a weak D match, TRBD1 (6 bases). Germline-derived CDR1 and CDR2 are SEHNR and FQNEAQ (reference sequence). This CDR3 spans 15 amino acids. The germline V and J ends were trimmed by 8 bases and 1 base, with 17 bases remaining between them. The CDR3 nucleotides are TGTGCCAGCGGACGACAACAGGGCTGGAACACTGAAGCTTTCTTT. This encodes CASGRQQGWNTEAFF. Full variable domain (remainder filled in from reference TRBV7-9 and TRBJ1-1): DTGVSQNPRHKITKRGQNVTFRCDPISEHNRLYWYRQTLGQGPEFLTYFQNEAQLEKSRLLSDRFSAERPKGSFSTLEIQRTEQGDSAMYLCASGRQQGWNTEAFFGQGTRLTVV.

This clonotype appeared a few times. V gene TRBV5-1 combines with J gene TRBJ2-7; D may be TRBD2 (5 bases). CDR3 length: 15 residues. The germline CDR1 and CDR2 sequences are SGHRS and YFSETQ. V shed 4 bases and J shed 7 bases, with 21 bases lying between them. The CDR3 nucleotides are TGCGCCAGCAGCCCACCGGGGAAGGGAGTAAGAGAGCAGTACTTC. This encodes CASSPPGKGVREQYF.